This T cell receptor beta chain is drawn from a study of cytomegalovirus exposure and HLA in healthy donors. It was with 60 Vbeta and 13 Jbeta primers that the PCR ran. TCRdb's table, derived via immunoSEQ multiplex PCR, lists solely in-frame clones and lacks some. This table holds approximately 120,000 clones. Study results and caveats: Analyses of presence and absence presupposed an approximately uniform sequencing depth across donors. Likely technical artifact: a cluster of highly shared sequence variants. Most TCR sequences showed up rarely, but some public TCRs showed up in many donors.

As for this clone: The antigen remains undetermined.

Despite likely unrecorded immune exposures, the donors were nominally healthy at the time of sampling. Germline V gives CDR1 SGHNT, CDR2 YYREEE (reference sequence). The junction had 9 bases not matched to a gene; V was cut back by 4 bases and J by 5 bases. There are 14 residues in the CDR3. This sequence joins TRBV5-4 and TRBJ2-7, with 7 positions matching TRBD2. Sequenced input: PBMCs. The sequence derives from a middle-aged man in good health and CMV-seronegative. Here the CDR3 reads CASSPEGGRNEQYF. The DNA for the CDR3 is TGTGCCAGCAGCCCGGAGGGAGGGCGGAACGAGCAGTACTTC.